Listed here is a single T cell receptor beta chain. TCRdb reprocessed the RT-PCR reads via MiXCR and lists one record per CDR3 protein. This sample carries 150,000 to 250,000 distinct CDR3 sequences, roughly two fifths of them seen once, and the ten largest clones take about 35%. This CDR3 contains 16 residues. CDR1 and CDR2 from the germline V gene are SGHVS and FQNEAQ. Trimming left V 3 bases short and J 4 bases short, with 16 bases between. The data stem from a study of patients and donors after allogeneic stem cell transplantation. The clonotype originates from a human donor who was either an allogeneic HSCT recipient or a stem cell or donor lymphocyte infusion donor (not recorded which). It is not recorded whose cells these are; they may come from a transplant donor. Sequenced sample: blood, either unsorted or a sorted T cell fraction (not recorded which). This rearrangement joins TRBV7-8 to TRBJ2-1; D might be TRBD2 (6 bases). CDR3 nucleotides: TGTGCCAGCAGCTTCAGGACAACGACTAGATACAATGAGCAGTTCTTC. Translating it yields CASSFRTTTRYNEQFF. The full variable domain, in which reference TRBV7-8 and TRBJ2-1 provide the parts outside the CDR3, is GAGVSQSPRYKVAKRGQDVALRCDPISGHVSLFWYQQALGQGPEFLTYFQNEAQLDKSGLPSDRFFAERPEGSVSTLKIQRTQQEDSAVYLCASSFRTTTRYNEQFFGPGTRLTVL.